This T cell receptor (beta chain) derives from a study of blood T cell repertoires in COVID-19. Study details: Donors in the United States, Italy and Spain gave samples during acute or convalescent COVID-19. From T cells, B-cell-depleted T cells, or PBMCs came the material, which was cDNA or gDNA.

V shed 1 base and J shed 1 base, with 20 bases lying between them. Germline CDR1 and CDR2: MGHRA and YSYEKL. This CDR3 region has 19 residues. Authors' methods: Estimates of nucleated cell counts were drawn from the amplification of reference gene primers. Libraries were prepared by immunoSEQ multiplex PCR; TCRdb keeps only in-frame clonotypes and omits some of them. The DNA gave D and trimming, while V, J and clone size come from that table. The repertoire has 100,000 or so clones, 85% to 90% of them found once; the top ten carry around 5.4%. This chain joins TRBV4-1 and TRBJ2-4, with D possibly being TRBD2 (5 bases). The sequence was obtained from a human donor in a cohort sampled during active COVID-19. The source material was peripheral blood. As DNA, the CDR3 is TGCGCCAGCAGCCAAGGTGGAGGCAGGCGCCCTGGTGCCAAAAACATTCAGTACTTC. This sequence encodes CASSQGGGRRPGAKNIQYF.